This entry lists 17 T cell receptor beta chains sequenced from one sample in a study of control samples from healthy donors and cancer patients. Assay: immunoSEQ multiplex PCR; the TCRdb copy retains only in-frame clones and omits some. The sample records approximately 160,000 clones, 90% to 95% being singletons. Sequencing was performed on blood. These receptors originate from a woman under 30 in good health.

The chain's CDR3 is CASSLELPGTGELFF. The CDR3 coding sequence is TGCGCCAGCAGCTTGGAGTTGCCGGGAACCGGGGAGCTGTTTTTT. This chain connects TRBV5-1 to TRBJ2-2; weak D call: TRBD2 (5 bases). This CDR3 region has 15 residues. Trimming left V 0 bases short and J 5 bases short, with 11 bases between. The germline V gene encodes CDR1 SGHRS and CDR2 YFSETQ.

The V call is TRBV11-2, the J call TRBJ1-1; D gene uncertain. V was clipped by 2 bases and J by 1 base, with 8 bases between them. Germline V gene sequence: CDR1 SGHAT, CDR2 FQNNGV. The CDR3 sequence is 14 residues long. CDR3 nucleotides: TGTGCCAGCAGCTTATCCAGAGGGAACACTGAAGCTTTCTTT. Translated, it gives CASSLSRGNTEAFF.

This chain uses TRBV19 with TRBJ2-3; 12 nucleotides line up with TRBD2. This CDR3 is 15 amino acids long. Losses at the gene ends were 10 bases for V and 0 bases for J; bases not matched to a gene: 5. Germline V gene lookup returns CDR1 LNHDA and CDR2 SQIVND (reference sequence). DNA of the CDR3: TGTGCCACCAGGACTAGCGGGGTGAGCACAGATACGCAGTATTTT. Amino acid sequence: CATRTSGVSTDTQYF.

CDR3 protein: CASSVDIGRETQYF. CDR3 nucleotide sequence: TGTGCCAGCAGCGTAGATATAGGGAGAGAGACCCAGTACTTC. The chain couples TRBV9 to TRBJ2-5; D is possibly TRBD2 (5 bases). Germline CDR1 reads SGDLS; CDR2 reads YYNGEE. The CDR3 spans 14 residues. The V and J ends lost 0 bases and 4 bases respectively, with 10 bases between them.

The chain has TRBV29-1 and TRBJ1-5; the D is unclear. V lost 4 bases and J 0 bases, leaving 7 bases between the germline ends. The CDR3 totals 13 residues. Germline lookup yields CDR1 SQVTM and CDR2 ANQGSEA. CDR3 sequence (DNA): TGCAGCGTTGGTGGCAGTAGCAATCAGCCCCAGCATTTT. This translates into CSVGGSSNQPQHF.

CDR3 nucleotide sequence: TGTGCCAGCAGTTACCTCGACAGAAATGAACAGCCCCAGCATTTT. The encoded protein is CASSYLDRNEQPQHF. The J gene is TRBJ1-5, the V gene TRBV6-2 or TRBV6-3; weak D call: TRBD1 (5 bases). The germline gives CDR1 MNHEY, CDR2 SVGEGT. The CDR3 extends over 15 amino acids. V was clipped by 2 bases and J by 7 bases, with 15 bases between them.

The rearrangement links TRBV19 to TRBJ1-3; a possible D gene is TRBD1 (6 bases). With 9 bases removed from V and 9 bases from J, the gap between germline ends came to 24 bases. Germline V gene data show CDR1 as LNHDA and CDR2 as SQIVND (reference sequence). CDR3 length: 15 residues. CDR3 loop: CASLPGHRAGFTIYF. Written as DNA, the CDR3 is TGTGCCAGCCTTCCGGGACACAGAGCTGGATTCACCATATATTTT.

The V and J genes are TRBV10-3 and TRBJ1-4, with no clear D. Trimming took 4 bases from V and 8 from J, leaving 11 bases between them. The germline CDR1 and CDR2 sequences are ENHRY and SYGVKD. The CDR3 is made up of 13 amino acids. CDR3 loop: CAISGILGEKLFF. Written as DNA, the CDR3 is TGTGCCATCAGTGGAATCCTGGGGGAAAAACTGTTTTTT.

V and J are TRBV15 and TRBJ1-2; D unclear. Germline V lookup: CDR1 LNHNV, CDR2 YYDKDF (reference sequence). Trimming took 1 base from V and 4 from J, leaving 7 bases between them. This CDR3 contains 13 residues. This chain's CDR3 is CATSRVPGYGYTF. In nucleotides, the CDR3 is TGTGCCACCAGCAGAGTTCCAGGCTATGGCTACACCTTC.

The chain recombines TRBV6-2 or TRBV6-3 with TRBJ1-1; tentatively, D is TRBD1 (6 bases). CDR1 MNHEY and CDR2 SVGEGT come from the germline V gene. This CDR3 is 13 amino acids long. V was shortened by 5 bases and J by 5 bases, with 12 bases between the two germline ends. CDR3 DNA sequence: TGTGCCAGCAGTAGGGGAGGGGGGACTGAAGCTTTCTTT. Amino acid sequence: CASSRGGGTEAFF.

The V and J genes are TRBV6-5 and TRBJ1-4, with D hard to call. Germline-derived CDR1 and CDR2 are MNHEY and SVGAGI. V was clipped by 7 bases and J by 4 bases, with 13 bases between them. This CDR3 is 14 amino acids long. The CDR3 nucleotides are TGTGCCAGCACCCCGGACCGTTATAATGAAAAACTGTTTTTT. Amino acids: CASTPDRYNEKLFF.

The genes are TRBV11-2 and TRBJ1-2; 10 bases fit TRBD1. After removal of 5 bases from V and 8 bases from J, the junction contained 11 bases not matched to a gene. Germline lookup yields CDR1 SGHAT and CDR2 FQNNGV. The CDR3 totals 15 residues. The CDR3 nucleotides read TGTGCCAGCAGCGGCGCCGGGACAGGGGAAAGGGGCTACACCTTC. Its translation: CASSGAGTGERGYTF.

In nucleotides, the CDR3 is TGTGCCAGCACCCTGGGGGGGGGTTCCTACAATGAGCAGTTCTTC. It specifies CASTLGGGSYNEQFF. The V call is TRBV11-2, the J call TRBJ2-1; TRBD2 agrees at 7 bases. V lost 7 bases, J lost 1 base, and 7 bases stayed unmatched. The CDR3 sequence is 15 residues long. CDR1 SGHAT and CDR2 FQNNGV come from the germline V gene.

Here the CDR3 reads CAISEGSGAGELFF. CDR3 DNA sequence: TGTGCCATCAGTGAGGGTTCAGGGGCCGGGGAGCTGTTTTTT. The chain uses TRBV10-3 and TRBJ2-2, with D tentatively TRBD1 (6 bases). Germline V CDR1 and CDR2: ENHRY, SYGVKD. Between the trimmed V and J ends, which lost 2 bases and 6 bases, there was a span of 10 bases. The CDR3 has 14 residues.

J is TRBJ2-2 and V is TRBV4-1; D is unresolved. The CDR3 is 16 amino acids. The germline V gene encodes CDR1 MGHRA and CDR2 YSYEKL. V was clipped by 0 bases and J by 4 bases, with 12 bases between them. The CDR3 nucleotides are TGCGCCAGCAGCCAAGATAAGTCCCCAGTCACCGGGGAGCTGTTTTTT. This sequence encodes CASSQDKSPVTGELFF.

The chain recombines TRBV2 with TRBJ2-1; D may be TRBD2 (5 bases). Germline V gives CDR1 SNHLY, CDR2 FYNNEI. Between the trimmed V and J ends, which lost 6 bases and 6 bases, there was a span of 12 bases. The CDR3 sequence is 13 residues long. The chain's CDR3 is CASSLETTNEQFF. Here the CDR3 DNA reads TGTGCCAGCAGCCTTGAGACTACCAATGAGCAGTTCTTC.

V gene TRBV7-2 combines with J gene TRBJ2-3, with TRBD2 matching over 12 bases. Germline V gene lookup returns CDR1 SGHTA and CDR2 FQGNSA. The CDR3 extends over 17 amino acids. The V gene end was trimmed by 1 base and the J gene end by 1 base; junction bases not matched to a gene: 3. CDR3 DNA sequence: TGTGCCAGCAGCTTAGATGCTAGCGGGAGGGGCACAGATACGCAGTATTTT. Translated: CASSLDASGRGTDTQYF.